The 15 T cell receptor beta chains presented below share a single source sample, sequenced in a study of blood T cell repertoires in COVID-19. Method: immunoSEQ multiplex PCR; TCRdb's copy keeps in-frame clones and lacks some. The table has about 240,000 clones, approximately 86% seen once. The sequenced material came from PBMCs or T cells enriched from blood (not recorded which). The receptors shown here come from a woman aged 40 to 50 with acute COVID-19.

This rearrangement joins TRBV4-1 to TRBJ2-2; 9 bases match TRBD1. Per germline, CDR1 MGHRA and CDR2 YSYEKL. This CDR3 spans 15 amino acids. The V segment lost 4 bases and the J segment 3 bases; nucleotides outside the gene matches: 3. The CDR3 DNA reads TGCGCCAGCAGCCCCCGGACAGGGGACACCGGGGAGCTGTTTTTT. Translation gives CASSPRTGDTGELFF.

This chain connects TRBV13 to TRBJ2-1; 14 bases are shared with TRBD2. The V and J ends lost 5 bases and 12 bases, in that order; junction bases with no gene match: 3. The CDR3 extends over 13 amino acids. Germline assignment: CDR1 PRHDT and CDR2 FYEKMQ (reference sequence). In DNA form, the CDR3 reads TGTGCCAGCAGCCCCGGGACTAGCGGGAGGCAGTTCTTC. Amino acids: CASSPGTSGRQFF.

The rearrangement joins TRBV27 to TRBJ1-2, with D perhaps TRBD1 (5 bases). V shed 3 bases and J shed 2 bases, with 13 bases lying between them. Germline V gene lookup returns CDR1 MNHEY and CDR2 SMNVEV (reference sequence). This CDR3 contains 15 residues. CDR3 residues: CASSFYGRGNYGYTF. Written as DNA, the CDR3 is TGTGCCAGCAGTTTCTACGGCCGGGGGAACTATGGCTACACCTTC.

The V gene is TRBV5-1, the J gene TRBJ1-6; 8 bases align to TRBD1. The V segment lost 0 bases and the J segment 7 bases; nucleotides outside the gene matches: 3. This CDR3 region has 15 residues. Germline V gene data show CDR1 as SGHRS and CDR2 as YFSETQ. The chain's CDR3 is CASSLGQGLNSPLHF. Written as DNA, the CDR3 is TGCGCCAGCAGCTTGGGACAGGGGCTGAATTCACCCCTCCACTTT.

The CDR3 sequence is CASSLGGTGAKWAFF. CDR3 DNA sequence: TGTGCCAGCAGCTTAGGAGGGACAGGGGCAAAGTGGGCTTTCTTT. The J gene is TRBJ1-1, the V gene TRBV13; TRBD1 agrees at 10 bases. The CDR3 sequence is 15 residues long. Germline values: CDR1 PRHDT, CDR2 FYEKMQ (reference sequence). V lost 0 bases, J lost 11 bases, and 9 bases stayed unmatched.

The chain employs TRBV7-9 and TRBJ1-3; D unresolved. Trimming shortened V by 6 bases and J by 1 base, and 13 bases separated the two germline ends. This CDR3 contains 15 residues. From germline, CDR1 is SEHNR and CDR2 FQNEAQ (reference sequence). The CDR3 region is CASSSRERSGNTIYF. CDR3 sequence (DNA): TGTGCCAGCAGTAGCCGGGAAAGATCTGGAAACACCATATATTTT.

This sequence joins TRBV4-1 and TRBJ1-4; a weak D match, TRBD1 (5 bases). Trimming removed 4 bases at V and 4 bases at J, with 19 bases between. Germline V lookup: CDR1 MGHRA, CDR2 YSYEKL. The CDR3 spans 17 residues. CDR3 sequence: CASSLTPPGSDNEKLFF. The CDR3 DNA reads TGCGCCAGCAGCCTTACCCCGCCAGGGTCCGATAATGAAAAACTGTTTTTT.

V and J are TRBV11-3 and TRBJ2-5, with D possibly being TRBD1 (5 bases). The CDR3 is 13 amino acids. Germline V gene data show CDR1 as SGHNT and CDR2 as YENEEA. With 1 base removed from V and 2 bases from J, the gap between germline ends came to 5 bases. CDR3 nucleotide sequence: TGTGCCAGCAGCTTAGGGACACAAGAGACCCAGTACTTC. Amino acid sequence: CASSLGTQETQYF.

The chain's CDR3 is CASSQGGLAGVIEQYF. In DNA form, the CDR3 reads TGTGCCAGCAGCCAAGGGGGACTAGCGGGAGTCATCGAGCAGTACTTC. J is TRBJ2-7 and V is TRBV14; TRBD2 matches 14 bases. Germline V gene sequence: CDR1 SGHDN, CDR2 FVKESK. The J segment lost 6 bases and the V segment lost 1 base, leaving 5 bases of the junction unmatched. The CDR3 length is 16 residues.

The rearrangement uses TRBV10-1 and TRBJ2-1; D may be TRBD2 (6 bases). Trimming stripped 0 bases from V and 9 bases from J, with 15 bases between. The CDR3 runs to 15 residues. Germline V gives CDR1 WNHNN, CDR2 SYGVQD (reference sequence). CDR3 sequence (DNA): TGCGCCAGCAGTGAGTCGACTGGAGGGATCGGTGAGCAGTTCTTC. Protein: CASSESTGGIGEQFF.

This clone was seen just once. The chain has TRBV5-4 and TRBJ1-2; a weak D match, TRBD1 (5 bases). V was clipped by 0 bases and J by 2 bases, with 11 bases between them. CDR1 and CDR2 (germline): SGHNT, YYREEE (reference sequence). The CDR3 contains 15 residues. Here the CDR3 DNA reads TGTGCCAGCAGCTTGGGACAGTTGAGAAACTATGGCTACACCTTC. Translated, it gives CASSLGQLRNYGYTF.

The CDR3 region is CASSSRTGVRNTEAFF. CDR3 in DNA: TGTGCCAGCAGTTCTAGGACAGGGGTTAGGAACACTGAAGCTTTCTTT. The V and J genes are TRBV27 and TRBJ1-1; 9 nucleotides match TRBD1. The junction had 7 bases not matched to a gene; V was cut back by 4 bases and J by 1 base. This CDR3 is 16 amino acids long. The V gene's germline CDR1 is MNHEY and CDR2 SMNVEV (reference sequence).

V and J are TRBV11-2 and TRBJ2-3; tentatively, D is TRBD1 (6 bases). The germline V gene has CDR1 SGHAT and CDR2 FQNNGV. The CDR3 sequence is 13 residues long. The germline V and J ends were trimmed by 0 bases and 5 bases, with 6 bases remaining between them. The CDR3 bases are TGTGCCAGCAGCTTAGAAGGGGGAGATACGCAGTATTTT. Protein: CASSLEGGDTQYF.

This chain joins TRBV5-4 and TRBJ1-4; 7 positions match TRBD1. J was trimmed by 8 bases and V by 3 bases; bases with no gene match: 16. The CDR3 consists of 17 residues. Germline CDR1 is SGHNT and CDR2 is YYREEE (reference sequence). The chain's CDR3 is CASSSREGGEVYEKLFF. CDR3 in DNA: TGTGCCAGCAGCTCCCGAGAAGGGGGCGAAGTTTACGAAAAACTGTTTTTT.

This sequence joins TRBV27 and TRBJ1-2, with a weak D call TRBD1 (5 bases). The germline V and J ends were trimmed by 1 base and 4 bases, with 19 bases remaining between them. Germline V gene sequence: CDR1 MNHEY, CDR2 SMNVEV (reference sequence). The CDR3 loop spans 17 amino acids. CDR3 sequence: CASSLLRGQGPFYGYTF. CDR3 coding DNA: TGTGCCAGCAGTTTATTAAGGGGCCAGGGTCCTTTCTATGGCTACACCTTC.